This TCR beta chain was identified during a study of T cell clonality in common variable immunodeficiency. Trimming at V came to 1 base and at J to 4 bases, leaving 7 bases not matched to a gene. Germline values: CDR1 LNHDA, CDR2 SQIVND (reference sequence). This CDR3 contains 18 residues. This clone was counted only a few times. Antigen specificity is unknown. The CDR3 is cut off 3 residues early in the read; its end comes from the germline J gene. Reduced serum IgG, IgA and/or IgM plus specific antibody deficiency defined CVID. Each donor provided about 4.5 to 8.5 ml of heparinized whole blood. The method was immunoSEQ multiplex PCR; TCRdb's version includes in-frame clones alone and lacks a portion of them. Recorded here are approximately 30,000 clones, none singletons. Broader study findings: Common variable immunodeficiency TCR beta sequences reportedly had fewer deletions and N-nucleotide insertions.

The TCR was taken from a human donor with common variable immunodeficiency. Sequenced sample: peripheral blood mononuclear cells. The chain links TRBV19 to TRBJ2-1; 13 positions agree with TRBD2. The CDR3 bases that were read are TGTGCCAGTAGTATAGGGGGACTAGCGGGAATGTCTTACAATGAG. Translating it yields CASSIGGLAGMSYNE. From start to end, the CDR3 is CASSIGGLAGMSYNEQFF.